The clone carrying this T cell receptor beta chain appeared a single time. Sequenced by immunoSEQ multiplex PCR; TCRdb stores in-frame clones only, minus some. The top ten hold under 2% of the sample, which has about 480,000 clones, 87% seen once. CDR3 length: 13 residues. V was clipped by 8 bases and J by 2 bases, with 10 bases between them. Per germline, CDR1 MNHEY and CDR2 SVGAGI. This sample was taken from a study of blood T cell repertoires in COVID-19. The wider study: There were acute and convalescent COVID-19 samples, and they came from the United States, Italy and Spain.

The origin of this receptor is a woman younger than 35 with acute COVID-19. Input material: PBMCs or T cells enriched from blood (not recorded which). The chain carries TRBV6-5 and TRBJ1-3; no definite D call. The CDR3 bases are TGTGCCAGCCCCGGGATCCCTGGAAACACCATATATTTT. This sequence encodes CASPGIPGNTIYF.